This T cell receptor (beta chain) was retrieved from a study of cytomegalovirus exposure and HLA in healthy donors. Study results and caveats: Common viral pathogens seemed, in a later analysis, to connect with several of the most significant clusters.

This CDR3 spans 17 amino acids. Per the germline V gene, CDR1 is SGHDT and CDR2 is YYEEEE. Trimming cost V 2 bases and J 0 bases, with 17 bases left between them. 13 Jbeta primers and 60 Vbeta primers were used for the PCR. Some clones are missing from TCRdb's copy, which holds only in-frame ones; the method was immunoSEQ multiplex PCR. The sample lists about 170,000 clones, approximately 81% occurring once. As to this clone: Its target is unknown.

The source material was PBMCs. The chain couples TRBV5-6 to TRBJ2-5; tentative D call: TRBD2 (6 bases). This clonotype was sampled from a man aged 25 to 40 in good health and CMV-seropositive. The CDR3 is CASSFLAEGIYQETQYF. The CDR3 DNA reads TGTGCCAGCAGCTTTTTGGCGGAGGGAATATACCAAGAGACCCAGTACTTC.